This entry lists 24 T cell receptor beta chains sequenced from one sample in a study of radiotherapy plus CTLA-4 blockade in lung cancer. Sequencing used immunoSEQ multiplex PCR; TCRdb keeps in-frame clones, though not all of them. The table records about 97,000 clones, roughly 79% of them present only once. The sequencing used peripheral blood, collected from a patient treated with radiotherapy plus ipilimumab. All receptors derive from a human donor with non-small cell lung cancer who had a partial response to radiotherapy plus ipilimumab. Some clones in this sample may be carry-over from other donors' samples.

The gene calls are TRBV15 and TRBJ2-6; D unresolved. Per germline, CDR1 LNHNV and CDR2 YYDKDF (reference sequence). V was trimmed by 0 bases and J by 0 bases, leaving 6 bases between them. The CDR3 loop spans 16 amino acids. The CDR3 nucleotides read TGTGCCACCAGCAGAGATCGGAGCTCTGGGGCCAACGTCCTGACTTTC. Translating it yields CATSRDRSSGANVLTF.

The V call is TRBV11-2, the J call TRBJ2-1, with D tentatively TRBD2 (5 bases). From germline, CDR1 is SGHAT and CDR2 FQNNGV. The CDR3 is 18 amino acids. Between the trimmed V and J ends, which lost 3 bases and 1 base, there was a span of 19 bases. CDR3 DNA: TGTGCCAGCAGCTTGGTAGCGCGTCGATCTCTTTCCTACAATGAGCAGTTCTTC. This codes for CASSLVARRSLSYNEQFF. Full variable domain (missing parts from reference TRBV11-2 and TRBJ2-1): EAGVAQSPRYKIIEKRQSVAFWCNPISGHATLYWYQQILGQGPKLLIQFQNNGVVDDSQLPKDRFSAERLKGVDSTLKIQPAKLEDSAVYLCASSLVARRSLSYNEQFFGPGTRLTVL.

This chain uses TRBV7-9 with TRBJ1-2, with 7 bases lining up with TRBD1. The CDR3 totals 15 residues. V dropped 5 bases and J dropped 8; count of bases not matched to a gene: 14. Germline V gene data show CDR1 as SEHNR and CDR2 as FQNEAQ (reference sequence). DNA of the CDR3: TGTGCCAGCAGCAATCCCGGGACAGCGCCCTTGGGCTACACCTTC. This gives the protein CASSNPGTAPLGYTF.

The V gene is TRBV19, the J gene TRBJ2-5, with TRBD2 matching over 7 bases. Germline CDR1 LNHDA, CDR2 SQIVND (reference sequence). This CDR3 is 14 amino acids long. The junction had 8 bases not matched to a gene; V was cut back by 7 bases and J by 3 bases. CDR3 in DNA: TGTGCCAGTACCTCACGAAGCGGGGAAGAGACCCAGTACTTC. Protein product: CASTSRSGEETQYF.

This clone was seen more than once but under ten times. The rearrangement joins TRBV5-4 to TRBJ2-1; 11 bases agree with TRBD1. Per germline, CDR1 SGHNT and CDR2 YYREEE (reference sequence). The CDR3 contains 15 residues. Trimming cost V 5 bases and J 4 bases; bases outside gene matches: 5. The CDR3 DNA is TGTGCCAGCAGTAGGGGACAGGGGGTTTACAATGAGCAGTTCTTC. It encodes CASSRGQGVYNEQFF.

The sample holds one count of this clone. The chain couples TRBV30 to TRBJ2-7, with 8 nucleotides matching TRBD2. This CDR3 is 16 amino acids long. J was trimmed by 0 bases and V by 3 bases; bases with no gene match: 10. Germline V lookup: CDR1 GTSNPN, CDR2 SVGIG (reference sequence). The CDR3 loop is CAWRDAGGSLSYEQYF. The CDR3 DNA reads TGTGCCTGGAGAGATGCGGGGGGCTCCCTCTCCTACGAGCAGTACTTC. Variable domain in full (rest from reference TRBV30 and TRBJ2-7): SQTIHQWPATLVQPVGSPLSLECTVEGTSNPNLYWYRQAAGRGLQLLFYSVGIGQISSEVPQNLSASRPQDRQFILSSKKLLLSDSGFYLCAWRDAGGSLSYEQYFGPGTRLTVT.

V gene TRBV5-4 combines with J gene TRBJ2-3; the D gene is possibly TRBD2 (5 bases). V dropped 2 bases and J dropped 2 bases, with 9 bases sitting between them. Germline CDR1 and CDR2: SGHNT and YYREEE (reference sequence). This CDR3 is 14 amino acids long. The CDR3 region is CASSFTGSTDTQYF. In DNA, the CDR3 is TGTGCCAGCAGCTTCACGGGGTCCACAGATACGCAGTATTTT.

In this sample, this clone turned up a few times. This chain uses TRBV2 with TRBJ2-2; no clear D. Germline-derived CDR1 and CDR2 are SNHLY and FYNNEI. The CDR3 sequence is 13 residues long. The V end was cut by 7 bases, the J end by 1 base, with 7 bases between. Here the CDR3 reads CASTFLNTGELFF. The CDR3 coding sequence is TGTGCCAGCACCTTCTTGAACACCGGGGAGCTGTTTTTT.

The rearrangement links TRBV11-2 to TRBJ2-2, with D perhaps matching TRBD2 (6 bases). The ends were cut back, 4 bases at V and 5 bases at J, with 17 bases in the middle. There are 16 residues in the CDR3. The germline gives CDR1 SGHAT, CDR2 FQNNGV. The CDR3 protein is CASSWFGGAWTGELFF. CDR3 nucleotide sequence: TGTGCCAGCAGCTGGTTTGGCGGGGCCTGGACCGGGGAGCTGTTTTTT.

V is TRBV28 and J is TRBJ2-7, with D maybe TRBD1 (6 bases). V lost 5 bases and J 4 bases, leaving 15 bases between the germline ends. Germline V gene lookup returns CDR1 MDHEN and CDR2 SYDVKM. This CDR3 spans 14 amino acids. As DNA, the CDR3 is TGTGCCAGCAGTGGCAGGGGCGCCGGGTACGAGCAGTACTTC. This encodes CASSGRGAGYEQYF.

In this sample, this clone turned up a few times. The CDR3 region is CASSLQVTEGETQYF. Here the CDR3 DNA reads TGTGCCAGCAGCTTACAGGTGACGGAGGGTGAGACCCAGTACTTC. This chain links TRBV7-6 with TRBJ2-5, with TRBD2 as a possible D gene (6 bases). With 2 bases removed from V and 5 bases from J, the gap between germline ends came to 15 bases. The CDR3 loop spans 15 amino acids. Germline V CDR1 and CDR2: SGHVS, FNYEAQ. Using reference TRBV7-6 and TRBJ2-5 for the parts outside the CDR3, the full variable domain is GAGVSQSPRYKVTKRGQDVALRCDPISGHVSLYWYRQALGQGPEFLTYFNYEAQQDKSGLPNDRFSAERPEGSISTLTIQRTEQRDSAMYRCASSLQVTEGETQYFGPGTRLLVL.

The chain employs TRBV7-6 and TRBJ1-4; 9 nucleotides align to TRBD1. The germline gives CDR1 SGHVS, CDR2 FNYEAQ. Trimming removed 5 bases from V and 8 bases from J; junction bases left unmatched: 3. The CDR3 loop spans 13 amino acids. CDR3 residues: CASSTGTGEKLFF. As DNA, the CDR3 is TGTGCCAGCAGCACCGGGACAGGGGAAAAACTGTTTTTT.

The chain links TRBV7-9 to TRBJ1-6; 10 bases match TRBD1. Trimming cost V 4 bases and J 10 bases; bases outside gene matches: 10. From germline, CDR1 is SEHNR and CDR2 FQNEAQ (reference sequence). The CDR3 length is 16 residues. DNA of the CDR3: TGTGCCAGCAGCTCCCCCCCCGGGACAGGGGACTCACCCCTCCACTTT. It codes for CASSSPPGTGDSPLHF.

This clone turned up a few times. The V gene is TRBV10-3, the J gene TRBJ2-2, with 14 bases identical to TRBD2. Germline V gene sequence: CDR1 ENHRY, CDR2 SYGVKD. The CDR3 runs 17 residues. The ends lost 1 base at V and 6 bases at J; junction bases unmatched: 4. The CDR3 coding sequence is TGTGCCATCAGTGAGTTCGGGACTAGCGGGAGTCCCGGGGAGCTGTTTTTT. Translation: CAISEFGTSGSPGELFF.

The J gene is TRBJ2-1, the V gene TRBV7-3; 8 positions match TRBD1. With V trimmed by 5 bases and J by 9 bases, 15 bases remained unmatched. In germline, CDR1 is SGHTA, CDR2 FQGTGA. This CDR3 has 16 amino acids. The CDR3 DNA follows: TGTGCCAGCAGCCAAACACTGGGTCCAGGGGGCACTGAGCAGTTCTTC. Translated, it gives CASSQTLGPGGTEQFF. The full variable domain, in which reference TRBV7-3 and TRBJ2-1 provide the parts outside the CDR3, is GAGVSQTPSNKVTEKGKYVELRCDPISGHTALYWYRQSLGQGPEFLIYFQGTGAADDSGLPNDRFFAVRPEGSVSTLKIQRTERGDSAVYLCASSQTLGPGGTEQFFGPGTRLTVL.

CDR3 amino acids: CASSLMMRIPTDTQYF. CDR3 nucleotides: TGCGCCAGCAGCTTGATGATGCGGATACCCACAGATACGCAGTATTTT. The chain links TRBV5-1 to TRBJ2-3; no definite D call. Deletions cut 1 base from V and 2 bases from J, with 14 bases between. Germline CDR1 reads SGHRS; CDR2 reads YFSETQ. CDR3 length: 16 amino acids.

V usage is TRBV19 and J usage is TRBJ1-1; D possibly corresponds to TRBD1 (5 bases). The germline V gene has CDR1 LNHDA and CDR2 SQIVND (reference sequence). This CDR3 spans 15 amino acids. V shed 9 bases and J shed 1 base, with 18 bases lying between them. The CDR3 nucleotides read TGTGCCAGCCAACGAGGAGACAGACCGAACACTGAAGCTTTCTTT. This gives the protein CASQRGDRPNTEAFF.

This clone appeared a few times. This chain connects TRBV7-2 to TRBJ2-2; tentative D call: TRBD1 (5 bases). Germline CDR1 reads SGHTA; CDR2 reads FQGNSA. This CDR3 comprises 16 residues. V was trimmed by 3 bases and J by 1 base, leaving 12 bases between them. The CDR3: CASSFFTGQNTGELFF. The CDR3, as DNA: TGTGCCAGCAGCTTCTTTACAGGACAGAACACCGGGGAGCTGTTTTTT.

This clone was seen a few times. The chain carries TRBV10-3 and TRBJ1-5; D not certain. Trimming left V 8 bases short and J 5 bases short, with 7 bases between. CDR3 length equals 11 residues. Germline CDR1 reads ENHRY; CDR2 reads SYGVKD. This CDR3 reads CAIGRDQPQHF. The CDR3 DNA is TGTGCCATCGGGAGGGATCAGCCCCAGCATTTT.

The V call is TRBV7-6, the J call TRBJ2-2; D unclear. The CDR3 is made up of 12 amino acids. Germline V gives CDR1 SGHVS, CDR2 FNYEAQ. V lost 4 bases and J 8 bases, leaving 8 bases between the germline ends. DNA of the CDR3: TGTGCCAGCAGCTCACTTCTGGGGGAGCTGTTTTTT. As protein: CASSSLLGELFF.

The chain has TRBV7-3 and TRBJ2-1; 8 nucleotides agree with TRBD2. Per germline, CDR1 SGHTA and CDR2 FQGTGA. This CDR3 contains 15 residues. Trimming cost V 5 bases and J 9 bases; bases outside gene matches: 12. CDR3 coding DNA: TGTGCCAGCAGCCTCCACGGGGGGGCCTTGGGTGAGCAGTTCTTC. Its protein is CASSLHGGALGEQFF. The full variable domain, with the rest looked up from reference TRBV7-3 and TRBJ2-1, is GAGVSQTPSNKVTEKGKYVELRCDPISGHTALYWYRQSLGQGPEFLIYFQGTGAADDSGLPNDRFFAVRPEGSVSTLKIQRTERGDSAVYLCASSLHGGALGEQFFGPGTRLTVL.

V is TRBV5-1 and J is TRBJ1-1; unclear D gene. The CDR3 sequence is 13 residues long. CDR1 and CDR2 from the germline V gene are SGHRS and YFSETQ. With 0 bases removed from V and 2 bases from J, the gap between germline ends came to 5 bases. This CDR3 is CASSLERNTEAFF. The CDR3 nucleotides are TGCGCCAGCAGCTTGGAGAGAAACACTGAAGCTTTCTTT.

The gene calls are TRBV19 and TRBJ2-5; TRBD1 agrees at 10 bases. TRBJ2-7 explains the end of the DNA better; the J call may be wrong. The CDR3 consists of 14 residues. Germline V lookup: CDR1 LNHDA, CDR2 SQIVND (reference sequence). The CDR3 loop is CASSDRGRVYEQYF. DNA of the CDR3: TGTGCCAGTAGTGACAGGGGGCGAGTGTACGAGCAGTACTTC.

This sequence joins TRBV5-4 and TRBJ2-7; 8 bases match TRBD2. The CDR3 runs 15 residues. The V and J ends lost 4 bases and 7 bases, in that order; junction bases with no gene match: 13. Per the germline V gene, CDR1 is SGHNT and CDR2 is YYREEE (reference sequence). CDR3 sequence (DNA): TGTGCCAGCAGCAAGGGCGGGAGGACCAGGGGTGAGCAGTACTTC. Translating it yields CASSKGGRTRGEQYF.